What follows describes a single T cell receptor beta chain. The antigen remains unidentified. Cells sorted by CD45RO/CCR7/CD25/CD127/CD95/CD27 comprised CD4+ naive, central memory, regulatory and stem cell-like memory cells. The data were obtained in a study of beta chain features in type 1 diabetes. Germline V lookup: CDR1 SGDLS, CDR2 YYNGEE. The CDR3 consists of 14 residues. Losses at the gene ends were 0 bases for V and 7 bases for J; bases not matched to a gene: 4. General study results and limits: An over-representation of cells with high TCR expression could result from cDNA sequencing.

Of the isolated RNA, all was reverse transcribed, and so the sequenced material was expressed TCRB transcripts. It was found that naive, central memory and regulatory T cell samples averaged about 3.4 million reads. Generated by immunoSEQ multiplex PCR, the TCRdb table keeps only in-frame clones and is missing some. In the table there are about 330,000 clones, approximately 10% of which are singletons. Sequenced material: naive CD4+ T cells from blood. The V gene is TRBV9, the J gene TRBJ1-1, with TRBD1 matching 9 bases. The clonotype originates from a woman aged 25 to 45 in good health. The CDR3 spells CASSVGGQGNEAFF. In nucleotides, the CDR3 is TGTGCCAGCAGCGTAGGGGGACAGGGAAATGAAGCTTTCTTT. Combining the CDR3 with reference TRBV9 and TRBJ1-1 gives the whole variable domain DSGVTQTPKHLITATGQRVTLRCSPRSGDLSVYWYQQSLDQGLQFLIQYYNGEERAKGNILERFSAQQFPDLHSELNLSSLELGDSALYFCASSVGGQGNEAFFGQGTRLTVV.